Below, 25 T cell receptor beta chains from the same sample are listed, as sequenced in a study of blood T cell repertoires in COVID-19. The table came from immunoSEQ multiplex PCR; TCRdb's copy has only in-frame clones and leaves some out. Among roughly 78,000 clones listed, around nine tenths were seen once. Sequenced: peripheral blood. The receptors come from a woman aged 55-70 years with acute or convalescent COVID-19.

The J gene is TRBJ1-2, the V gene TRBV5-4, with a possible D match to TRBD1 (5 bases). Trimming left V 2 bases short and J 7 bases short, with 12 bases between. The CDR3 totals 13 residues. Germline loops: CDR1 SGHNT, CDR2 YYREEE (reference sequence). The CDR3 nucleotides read TGTGCCAGCAGCTTTCTGGGGGGTGCTGGCTACACCTTC. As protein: CASSFLGGAGYTF.

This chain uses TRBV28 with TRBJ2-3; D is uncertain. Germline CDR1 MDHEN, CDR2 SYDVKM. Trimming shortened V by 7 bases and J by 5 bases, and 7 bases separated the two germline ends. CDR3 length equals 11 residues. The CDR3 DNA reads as TGTGCCAGCACGAGTAGAGATACGCAGTATTTT. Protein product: CASTSRDTQYF. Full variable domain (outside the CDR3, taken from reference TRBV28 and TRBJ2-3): DVKVTQSSRYLVKRTGEKVFLECVQDMDHENMFWYRQDPGLGLRLIYFSYDVKMKEKGDIPEGYSVSREKKERFSLILESASTNQTSMYLCASTSRDTQYFGPGTRLTVL.

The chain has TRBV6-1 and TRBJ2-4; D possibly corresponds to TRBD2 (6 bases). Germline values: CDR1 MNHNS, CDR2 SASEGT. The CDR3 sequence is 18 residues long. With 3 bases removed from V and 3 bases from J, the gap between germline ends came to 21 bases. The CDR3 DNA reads TGTGCCAGCAGTGATGGTAGCGGAATTACATTAGGCAAAAACATTCAGTACTTC. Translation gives CASSDGSGITLGKNIQYF.

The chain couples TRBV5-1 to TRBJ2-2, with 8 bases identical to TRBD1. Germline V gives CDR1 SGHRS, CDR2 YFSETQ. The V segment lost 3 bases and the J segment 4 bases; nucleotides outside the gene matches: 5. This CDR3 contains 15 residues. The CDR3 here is CASSSRGPVTGELFF. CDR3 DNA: TGCGCCAGCAGCTCCAGGGGGCCGGTCACCGGGGAGCTGTTTTTT.

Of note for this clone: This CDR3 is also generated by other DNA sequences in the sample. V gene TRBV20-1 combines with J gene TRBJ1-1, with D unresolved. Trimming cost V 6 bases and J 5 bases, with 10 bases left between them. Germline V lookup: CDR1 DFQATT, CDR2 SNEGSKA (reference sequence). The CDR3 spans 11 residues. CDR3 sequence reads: CSARAGTEAFF. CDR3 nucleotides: TGCAGTGCCCGGGCGGGAACTGAAGCTTTCTTT.

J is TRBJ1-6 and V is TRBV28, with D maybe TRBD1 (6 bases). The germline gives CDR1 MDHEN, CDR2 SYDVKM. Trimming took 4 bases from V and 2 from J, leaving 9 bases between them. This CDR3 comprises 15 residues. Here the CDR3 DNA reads TGTGCCAGCAGTTCAGGACAGCCCTATAATTCACCCCTCCACTTT. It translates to CASSSGQPYNSPLHF.

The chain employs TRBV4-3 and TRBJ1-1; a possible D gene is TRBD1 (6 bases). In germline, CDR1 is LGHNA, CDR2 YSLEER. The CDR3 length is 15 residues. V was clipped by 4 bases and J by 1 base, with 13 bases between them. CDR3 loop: CASSLMDRQNTEAFF. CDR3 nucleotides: TGCGCCAGCAGCCTCATGGACAGACAGAACACTGAAGCTTTCTTT.

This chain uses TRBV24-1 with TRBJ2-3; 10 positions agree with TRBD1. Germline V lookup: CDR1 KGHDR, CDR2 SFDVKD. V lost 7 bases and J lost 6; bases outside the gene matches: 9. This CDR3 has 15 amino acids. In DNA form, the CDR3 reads TGTGCCACCAGCCCCGGACAGGGGGACATGGATACGCAGTATTTT. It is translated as CATSPGQGDMDTQYF.

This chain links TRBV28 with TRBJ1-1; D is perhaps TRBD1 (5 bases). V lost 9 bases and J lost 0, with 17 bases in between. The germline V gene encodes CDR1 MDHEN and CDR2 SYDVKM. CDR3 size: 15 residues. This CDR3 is CASRLGGTLNTEAFF. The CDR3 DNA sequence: TGTGCCAGTAGGTTGGGGGGGACTCTGAACACTGAAGCTTTCTTT. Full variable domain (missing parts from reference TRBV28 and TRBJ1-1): DVKVTQSSRYLVKRTGEKVFLECVQDMDHENMFWYRQDPGLGLRLIYFSYDVKMKEKGDIPEGYSVSREKKERFSLILESASTNQTSMYLCASRLGGTLNTEAFFGQGTRLTVV.

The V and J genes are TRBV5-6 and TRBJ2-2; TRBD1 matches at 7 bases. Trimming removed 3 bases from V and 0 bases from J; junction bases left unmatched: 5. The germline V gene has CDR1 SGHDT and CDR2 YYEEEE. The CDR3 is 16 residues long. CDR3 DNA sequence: TGTGCCAGCAGCTCCAGACAGGGAACGAACACCGGGGAGCTGTTTTTT. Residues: CASSSRQGTNTGELFF.

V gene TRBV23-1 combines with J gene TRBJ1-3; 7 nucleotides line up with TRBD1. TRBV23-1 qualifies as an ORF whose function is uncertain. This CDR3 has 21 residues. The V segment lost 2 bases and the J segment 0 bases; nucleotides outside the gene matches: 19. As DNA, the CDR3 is TGCGCCAGCAGTCAACCGAGCTGTGGGACAGCAAGAGAATTCTCTGGAAACACCATATATTTT. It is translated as CASSQPSCGTAREFSGNTIYF.

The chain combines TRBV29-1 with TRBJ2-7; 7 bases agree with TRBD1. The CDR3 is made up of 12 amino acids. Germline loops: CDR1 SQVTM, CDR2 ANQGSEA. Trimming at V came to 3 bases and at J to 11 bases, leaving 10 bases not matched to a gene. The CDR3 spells CSVDSGTALKYF. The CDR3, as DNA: TGCAGCGTTGATTCCGGGACAGCTCTAAAGTACTTC.

The CDR3 sequence is CASRYPPGQGANQANYGYTF. Written as DNA, the CDR3 is TGTGCCAGCAGATACCCCCCAGGACAGGGGGCAAATCAGGCTAACTATGGCTACACCTTC. The chain uses TRBV28 and TRBJ1-2, with 11 nucleotides matching TRBD1. Germline V gene lookup returns CDR1 MDHEN and CDR2 SYDVKM. V shed 6 bases, J shed 0 bases, and the junction held 18 bases outside the gene matches. The CDR3 totals 20 residues.

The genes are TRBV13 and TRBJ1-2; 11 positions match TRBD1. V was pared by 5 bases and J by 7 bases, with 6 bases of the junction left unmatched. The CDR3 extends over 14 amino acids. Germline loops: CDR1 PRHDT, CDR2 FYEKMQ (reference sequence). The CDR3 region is CASSMGQGEVGYTF. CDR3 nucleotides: TGTGCCAGCAGCATGGGACAGGGGGAGGTTGGCTACACCTTC.

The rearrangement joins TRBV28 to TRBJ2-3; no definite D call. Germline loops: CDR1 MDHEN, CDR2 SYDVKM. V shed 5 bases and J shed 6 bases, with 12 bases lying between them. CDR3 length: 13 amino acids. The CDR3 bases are TGTGCCAGCAGTGCCACCGTAGTGGATACGCAGTATTTT. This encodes CASSATVVDTQYF.

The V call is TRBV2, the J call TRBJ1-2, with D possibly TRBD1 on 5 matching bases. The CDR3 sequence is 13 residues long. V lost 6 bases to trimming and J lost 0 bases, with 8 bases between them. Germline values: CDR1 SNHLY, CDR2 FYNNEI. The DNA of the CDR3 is TGTGCCAGCAGGCAGGGCTCTAACTATGGCTACACCTTC. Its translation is CASRQGSNYGYTF.

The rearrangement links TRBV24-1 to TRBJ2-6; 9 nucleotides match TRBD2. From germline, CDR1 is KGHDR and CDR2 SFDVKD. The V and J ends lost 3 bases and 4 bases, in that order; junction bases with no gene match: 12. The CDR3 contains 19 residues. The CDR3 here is CATSDPLAGSASGANVLTF. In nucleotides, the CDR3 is TGTGCCACCAGTGATCCTCTAGCGGGATCTGCCTCGGGGGCCAACGTCCTGACTTTC.

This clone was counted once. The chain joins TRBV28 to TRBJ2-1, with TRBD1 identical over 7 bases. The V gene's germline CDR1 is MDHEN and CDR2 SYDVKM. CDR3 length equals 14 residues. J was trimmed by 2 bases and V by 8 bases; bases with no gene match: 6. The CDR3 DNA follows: TGTGCCAGCCATTCCGGACAGGCCTACAATGAGCAGTTCTTC. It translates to CASHSGQAYNEQFF.

In DNA form, the CDR3 reads TGTGCCAGTAGTATGCCGGTTGAAAAACTGTTTTTT. This gives the protein CASSMPVEKLFF. The chain is built from TRBV19 and TRBJ1-4, with D hard to call. Germline V gene lookup returns CDR1 LNHDA and CDR2 SQIVND (reference sequence). This CDR3 region has 12 residues. V gave up 3 bases and J gave up 7 bases, with 6 bases separating them.

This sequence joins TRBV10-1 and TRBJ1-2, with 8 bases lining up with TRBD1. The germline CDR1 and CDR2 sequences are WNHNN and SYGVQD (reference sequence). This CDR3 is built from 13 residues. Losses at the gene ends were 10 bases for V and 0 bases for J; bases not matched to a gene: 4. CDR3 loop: CANTDRANYGYTF. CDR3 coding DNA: TGCGCCAACACGGACAGGGCTAACTATGGCTACACCTTC.

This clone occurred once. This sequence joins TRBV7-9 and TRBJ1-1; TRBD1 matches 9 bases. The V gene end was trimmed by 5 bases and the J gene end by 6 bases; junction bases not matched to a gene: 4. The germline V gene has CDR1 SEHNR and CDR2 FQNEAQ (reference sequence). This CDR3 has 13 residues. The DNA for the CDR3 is TGTGCCAGCAGCCGAAGGACAGGGGCTGAAGCTTTCTTT. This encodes CASSRRTGAEAFF.

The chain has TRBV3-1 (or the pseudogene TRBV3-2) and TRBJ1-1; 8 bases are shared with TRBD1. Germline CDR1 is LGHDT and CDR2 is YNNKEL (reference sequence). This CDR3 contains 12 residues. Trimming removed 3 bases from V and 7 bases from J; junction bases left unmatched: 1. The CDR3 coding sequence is TGTGCCAGCAGCCAGGACAGGGATGAAGCTTTCTTT. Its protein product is CASSQDRDEAFF.

CDR3 protein: CASSLVPGAETQYF. The CDR3 region has the DNA TGCGCCAGCAGCTTGGTCCCAGGGGCAGAGACCCAGTACTTC. The chain links TRBV5-1 to TRBJ2-5; D might be TRBD1 (6 bases). The CDR3 totals 14 residues. The V gene lost 0 bases and the J gene lost 4 bases, with 10 bases spanning the gap. The germline V gene has CDR1 SGHRS and CDR2 YFSETQ.

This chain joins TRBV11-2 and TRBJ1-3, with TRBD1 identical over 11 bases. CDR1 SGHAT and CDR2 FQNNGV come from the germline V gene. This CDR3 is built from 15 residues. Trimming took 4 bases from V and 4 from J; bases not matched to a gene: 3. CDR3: CASSSDRGPGNTIYF. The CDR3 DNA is TGTGCCAGCAGCTCGGACAGGGGGCCCGGAAACACCATATATTTT.

CDR3 DNA sequence: TGTGCCAGCAGTTACCTAGGAAGTTACCAGCCCCAGCATTTT. Its translation: CASSYLGSYQPQHF. V is TRBV6-2 or TRBV6-3 and J is TRBJ1-5, with D hard to call. V lost 2 bases and J 7 bases, leaving 12 bases between the germline ends. Per the germline V gene, CDR1 is MNHEY and CDR2 is SVGEGT. The CDR3 extends over 14 amino acids.